The 29 T cell receptor beta chains given below trace back to one sample, sequenced in a study of T cell responses to AZD1222 COVID-19 vaccine (dated by TCRdb to the early 2020s). The time point label for this specimen denotes: baseline before first vaccination. Receptor libraries were prepared by the immunoSEQ multiplex PCR assay. TCRdb obtained this table from immuneACCESS and retained in-frame rearrangements with V and J assigned. These tables miss some clones; where compared with another copy, unresolved V genes account for less than half of the shortfall, and the remainder is unexplained. The sample table records about 140,000 clones; 80% to 90% of these occur just once. Clones ranked in the top ten supply about 3% of the sample. This specimen consisted of peripheral blood, obtained on day 0 of AZD1222 vaccination. The receptors shown here come from an adult in good health.

About this clone itself: The same CDR3 can be traced to other DNA sequences in this sample. The chain recombines TRBV5-6 with TRBJ1-2; tentative D call: TRBD1 (5 bases). Trimming removed 2 bases from V and 0 bases from J, with 8 bases in between. From germline, CDR1 is SGHDT and CDR2 YYEEEE. The CDR3 sequence is 14 residues long. CDR3 sequence: CASSFPTANYGYTF. Here the CDR3 DNA reads TGTGCCAGCAGCTTCCCGACAGCTAACTATGGCTACACCTTC.

V is TRBV1 and J is TRBJ2-3; the DNA was not compared with TRBD2, the D call given in the table. TRBV1 is annotated as a pseudogene. This CDR3 region has 19 residues. The CDR3 loop reads CTSSAQGWVMAGDTDTQYF. The DNA for the CDR3 is TGCACCAGCAGCGCCCAAGGGTGGGTTATGGCGGGAGACACAGATACGCAGTATTTT.

The chain combines TRBV10-2 with TRBJ2-7; D possibly corresponds to TRBD1 (6 bases). Trimming left V 8 bases short and J 0 bases short, with 8 bases between. The CDR3 contains 12 residues. The germline V gene encodes CDR1 WSHSY and CDR2 SAAADI. The CDR3: CASADSSYEQYF. Written as DNA, the CDR3 is TGCGCCAGCGCGGACAGCTCCTACGAGCAGTACTTC.

This chain uses TRBV5-4 with TRBJ2-6, with D hard to call. Germline V gene sequence: CDR1 SGHNT, CDR2 YYREEE (reference sequence). Deletions cut 0 bases from V and 2 bases from J, with 6 bases between. The CDR3 runs 15 residues. The CDR3 DNA reads TGTGCCAGCAGCTTGGACTTCACTGGGGCCAACGTCCTGACTTTC. Encoded protein: CASSLDFTGANVLTF.

The rearrangement uses TRBV5-5 and TRBJ1-1, with D unresolved. CDR3 length: 13 residues. CDR1 and CDR2 from the germline V gene are SGHKS and YYEKEE (reference sequence). V was pared by 0 bases and J by 6 bases, with 9 bases between. CDR3 coding DNA: TGTGCCAGCAGCTTGGCCGGAGGTCCTGAAGCTTTCTTT. Protein product: CASSLAGGPEAFF.

The V and J genes are TRBV6-5 and TRBJ2-7; D is tentatively TRBD1 or TRBD2 (6 bases each). V was pared by 5 bases and J by 6 bases, with 17 bases between. Looked up from germline, CDR1 is MNHEY and CDR2 is SVGAGI. The length of the CDR3 is 14 residues. The CDR3, as DNA: TGTGCCAGCAGTCGTCTAGGGGGGCCATCCGAGCAGTACTTC. It yields the protein CASSRLGGPSEQYF.

The chain uses TRBV11-1 and TRBJ2-1; tentative D call: TRBD2 (6 bases). The V and J ends lost 4 bases and 5 bases respectively, with 15 bases between them. The CDR3 loop spans 15 amino acids. CDR1 SGHAT and CDR2 FQDESV come from the germline V gene (reference sequence). The CDR3 nucleotides read TGTGCCAGCAGCTATGGGCCTAGCGCCGACAATGAGCAGTTCTTC. It is translated as CASSYGPSADNEQFF. Using reference TRBV11-1 and TRBJ2-1 for the parts outside the CDR3, the full variable domain is EAEVAQSPRYKITEKSQAVAFWCDPISGHATLYWYRQILGQGPELLVQFQDESVVDDSQLPKDRFSAERLKGVDSTLKIQPAELGDSAMYLCASSYGPSADNEQFFGPGTRLTVL.

The rearrangement links TRBV29-1 to TRBJ2-3; 11 bases fit TRBD1. The CDR3 is made up of 13 amino acids. Germline V CDR1 and CDR2: SQVTM, ANQGSEA. The V and J ends lost 4 bases and 5 bases, in that order; junction bases with no gene match: 2. CDR3 protein: CSVGDRGKDTQYF. The CDR3, as DNA: TGCAGCGTTGGGGACAGGGGGAAAGATACGCAGTATTTT.

This clone was found once. The V gene is TRBV11-2, the J gene TRBJ1-1; D gene uncertain. The CDR3 totals 11 residues. Germline CDR1 reads SGHAT; CDR2 reads FQNNGV. V was cut by 5 bases and J by 3 bases, with 4 bases left in between. CDR3 nucleotides: TGTGCCAGCAGCCTCGACACTGAAGCTTTCTTT. This sequence encodes CASSLDTEAFF.

V and J are TRBV6-2 or TRBV6-3 and TRBJ2-7; no clear D. This CDR3 spans 15 amino acids. Germline V gene lookup returns CDR1 MNHEY and CDR2 SVGEGT. Trimming took 2 bases from V and 0 from J, leaving 11 bases between them. CDR3 residues: CASSYERASSYEQYF. The CDR3 bases are TGTGCCAGCAGTTACGAACGGGCCTCCTCCTACGAGCAGTACTTC.

This sequence joins TRBV4-2 and TRBJ2-2; 7 bases line up with TRBD1. With V trimmed by 1 base and J by 7 bases, 6 bases remained unmatched. This CDR3 spans 15 amino acids. Germline values: CDR1 LGHNA, CDR2 YNFKEQ. CDR3 nucleotides: TGTGCCAGCAGCCAAGCGGCCCGACAGGGCGGGGAGCTGTTTTTT. Protein product: CASSQAARQGGELFF.

The chain combines TRBV6-2 or TRBV6-3 with TRBJ2-1; TRBD2 aligns across 11 bases. CDR3 size: 14 residues. Germline values: CDR1 MNHEY, CDR2 SVGEGT. V shed 2 bases and J 7 bases; nucleotides not matched to a gene: 1. CDR3 sequence: CASSYVAGGNEQFF. The DNA for the CDR3 is TGTGCCAGCAGTTACGTAGCGGGAGGGAATGAGCAGTTCTTC.

In nucleotides, the CDR3 is TGTGCCAGCAGCGCTGGGGACACCGGGGAGCTGTTTTTT. Translation: CASSAGDTGELFF. The chain joins TRBV9 to TRBJ2-2; D remains unclear. Germline V gene lookup returns CDR1 SGDLS and CDR2 YYNGEE. Trimming cost V 3 bases and J 3 bases, with 6 bases left between them. This CDR3 is built from 13 residues.

The J gene is TRBJ1-4, the V gene TRBV10-2, with 7 bases identical to TRBD1. CDR3 length: 17 residues. Per germline, CDR1 WSHSY and CDR2 SAAADI. J gave up 0 bases and V 6 bases, and 10 bases lay outside the gene matches. CDR3 loop: CASRDREDDATNEKLFF. DNA for the CDR3: TGCGCCAGCAGAGACAGGGAGGATGATGCAACTAATGAAAAACTGTTTTTT.

The chain is built from TRBV6-5 and TRBJ2-7; a possible D gene is TRBD2 (6 bases). The CDR3 covers 15 residues. The germline V and J ends were trimmed by 5 bases and 7 bases, with 21 bases remaining between them. Germline-derived CDR1 and CDR2 are MNHEY and SVGAGI. The CDR3 bases are TGTGCCAGCAGTCCCGTCCAGGGAGGCTTGGGGGAGCAGTACTTC. Its protein product is CASSPVQGGLGEQYF.

The CDR3 here is CASSVRDSITNEQYF. The CDR3 nucleotides are TGTGCCAGCAGCGTAAGGGATTCCATAACTAACGAGCAGTACTTC. The J gene is TRBJ2-7, the V gene TRBV9; D unresolved. Germline V CDR1 and CDR2: SGDLS, YYNGEE. Trimming shortened V by 1 base and J by 5 bases, and 16 bases separated the two germline ends. The CDR3 contains 15 residues.

The genes are TRBV7-9 and TRBJ1-5; D possibly corresponds to TRBD1 (5 bases). V dropped 6 bases and J dropped 7 bases, with 13 bases sitting between them. The CDR3 totals 13 residues. CDR1 is SEHNR, CDR2 FQNEAQ, per germline (reference sequence). CDR3 amino acids: CASSSGTQQPQHF. Here the CDR3 DNA reads TGTGCCAGCAGTTCGGGGACCCAACAGCCCCAGCATTTT.

The chain links TRBV13 to TRBJ1-1, with D maybe TRBD1 (6 bases). The CDR3 is made up of 14 amino acids. V was cut by 3 bases and J by 4 bases, with 12 bases left in between. The germline V gene encodes CDR1 PRHDT and CDR2 FYEKMQ (reference sequence). The CDR3 region is CASSFGTLVTEAFF. CDR3 DNA sequence: TGTGCCAGCAGCTTCGGGACACTCGTCACTGAAGCTTTCTTT.

The rearrangement links TRBV5-1 to TRBJ2-1, with 7 bases fitting TRBD1. Trimming at V came to 4 bases and at J to 4 bases, leaving 8 bases not matched to a gene. The CDR3 runs 15 residues. In germline, CDR1 is SGHRS, CDR2 YFSETQ. The CDR3 coding sequence is TGCGCCAGCAGCCTTACCGGGACAGAATACAATGAGCAGTTCTTC. Translated: CASSLTGTEYNEQFF. The full variable domain, rest sourced from reference TRBV5-1 and TRBJ2-1, is KAGVTQTPRYLIKTRGQQVTLSCSPISGHRSVSWYQQTPGQGLQFLFEYFSETQRNKGNFPGRFSGRQFSNSRSEMNVSTLELGDSALYLCASSLTGTEYNEQFFGPGTRLTVL.

The chain joins TRBV10-1 to TRBJ2-1; D is unresolved. The germline CDR1 and CDR2 sequences are WNHNN and SYGVQD (reference sequence). The length of the CDR3 is 10 residues. Trimming left V 10 bases short and J 9 bases short, with 10 bases between. The CDR3 protein is CAIIIGEQFF. For the CDR3, the DNA is TGCGCCATCATTATCGGTGAGCAGTTCTTC.

In nucleotides, the CDR3 is TGTGCCAGCAGCTCCCTCTTCCGGGACAGGGTAGCCAAAAACATTCAGTACTTC. Translation gives CASSSLFRDRVAKNIQYF. This chain uses TRBV5-5 with TRBJ2-4, with 9 bases lining up with TRBD1. Unmatched junction bases numbered 10, after V lost 3 bases and J lost 0 bases. Germline loops: CDR1 SGHKS, CDR2 YYEKEE (reference sequence). CDR3 length: 18 amino acids.

This chain connects TRBV4-1 to TRBJ1-2; TRBD1 matches at 8 bases. Germline CDR1 reads MGHRA; CDR2 reads YSYEKL. J was trimmed by 0 bases and V by 4 bases; bases with no gene match: 13. The CDR3 runs to 18 residues. CDR3 nucleotide sequence: TGCGCCAGCAGCCCGTTAGGAGGGACAGGCCCTGCTAACTATGGCTACACCTTC. Its translation is CASSPLGGTGPANYGYTF.

V is TRBV14 and J is TRBJ1-1, with 9 bases fitting TRBD1. Germline assignment: CDR1 SGHDN and CDR2 FVKESK. V trimming: 1 base; J trimming: 5 bases; junction bases outside the gene matches: 8. The CDR3 sequence is 16 residues long. The CDR3, as DNA: TGTGCCAGCAGCCAAGGGGGGACAGGGAGAATGACTGAAGCTTTCTTT. This gives the protein CASSQGGTGRMTEAFF.

J is TRBJ1-2 and V is TRBV30; D remains ambiguous. Germline CDR1 GTSNPN, CDR2 SVGIG (reference sequence). This CDR3 comprises 11 residues. V dropped 6 bases and J dropped 4 bases, with 9 bases sitting between them. The CDR3 reads CACPGLYGYTF. CDR3 nucleotides: TGTGCCTGCCCGGGCCTCTATGGCTACACCTTC.

This chain joins TRBV5-1 and TRBJ2-1; D is possibly TRBD2 (6 bases). The CDR3 consists of 13 residues. Germline-derived CDR1 and CDR2 are SGHRS and YFSETQ. With 3 bases removed from V and 7 bases from J, the gap between germline ends came to 11 bases. Written as DNA, the CDR3 is TGCGCCAGCAGCTCCCCGGGGGTGAATGAGCAGTTCTTC. It codes for CASSSPGVNEQFF.

V gene TRBV18 combines with J gene TRBJ2-7; weak D call: TRBD2 (5 bases). V was clipped by 3 bases and J by 6 bases, with 12 bases between them. The V gene's germline CDR1 is KGHSH and CDR2 LQKENI. The CDR3 contains 13 residues. CDR3 residues: CASSPGGEAEQYF. The CDR3 DNA is TGTGCCAGCTCACCCGGAGGTGAGGCCGAGCAGTACTTC.

V and J are TRBV18 and TRBJ1-1; maybe TRBD1 (6 bases). The CDR3 is made up of 15 amino acids. The V gene lost 6 bases and the J gene lost 3 bases, with 17 bases spanning the gap. Germline loops: CDR1 KGHSH, CDR2 LQKENI. CDR3 nucleotide sequence: TGTGCCAGCTCCCTCAACAGGGTTCCCGACACTGAAGCTTTCTTT. It is translated as CASSLNRVPDTEAFF.

The V call is TRBV30, the J call TRBJ2-2, with 10 bases identical to TRBD1. From germline, CDR1 is GTSNPN and CDR2 SVGIG (reference sequence). The CDR3 runs to 15 residues. Germline trimming cut 2 bases from V and 8 bases from J; bases unmatched to any gene: 8. CDR3 coding DNA: TGTGCCTGGAGTACCGGGACAGGGGCCGCGGGGGAGCTGTTTTTT. Residues: CAWSTGTGAAGELFF.

The J gene is TRBJ1-4, the V gene TRBV21-1. TRBV21-1 is a listed pseudogene. There are 18 residues in the CDR3. The CDR3 loop reads CASSKEAGLTPRWEKLFF. CDR3 bases: TGTGCCAGCAGCAAAGAAGCCGGACTGACTCCCCGCTGGGAAAAACTGTTTTTT.